A single sample gave rise to the 18 T cell receptor beta chains below, sequenced in a study of cytomegalovirus exposure and HLA in healthy donors. Both 60 Vbeta primers and 13 Jbeta primers went into the PCR. Libraries were prepared by immunoSEQ multiplex PCR; TCRdb keeps only in-frame clonotypes and omits some of them. The sample lists roughly 56,000 clones; around 87% were seen once. Sequencing was performed on PBMCs. The receptor set was obtained from a man younger than 30 in good health and CMV-seronegative.

The V call is TRBV11-3, the J call TRBJ2-7; D is uncertain. Germline-derived CDR1 and CDR2 are SGHNT and YENEEA. This CDR3 spans 14 amino acids. Trimming shortened V by 0 bases and J by 7 bases, and 13 bases separated the two germline ends. The CDR3 loop reads CASSLDGLLIEQYF. The CDR3 region has the DNA TGTGCCAGCAGCTTAGATGGGCTTCTAATAGAGCAGTACTTC.

V usage is TRBV12-5 and J usage is TRBJ1-6; TRBD1 is a possible D gene (5 bases). This CDR3 is built from 13 residues. Germline V gene sequence: CDR1 LGHNT, CDR2 FRNRAP. Trimming left V 8 bases short and J 5 bases short, with 10 bases between. The CDR3 DNA is TGTGCTAGTTCAGGGCCCAATAATTCACCCCTCCACTTT. Translated, it gives CASSGPNNSPLHF.

The gene calls are TRBV29-1 and TRBJ1-2, with D perhaps matching TRBD1 (5 bases). The germline gives CDR1 SQVTM, CDR2 ANQGSEA. CDR3 size: 11 residues. Trimming took off 5 bases at V and 10 bases at J, with 14 bases between the two ends. The CDR3, as DNA: TGCAGCGTTCCCAGCCGTGGGGCCTACACCTTC. Translated: CSVPSRGAYTF.

This clone has a single count. The V call is TRBV15, the J call TRBJ1-6; D is possibly TRBD1 (5 bases). The CDR3 covers 15 residues. Trimming shortened V by 3 bases and J by 7 bases, and 13 bases separated the two germline ends. Germline CDR1 and CDR2: LNHNV and YYDKDF (reference sequence). In DNA form, the CDR3 reads TGTGCCACCAGCAGTTCGAGGGGAGGGAATTCACCCCTCCACTTT. Protein product: CATSSSRGGNSPLHF. Drawing the rest from reference TRBV15 and TRBJ1-6, the complete variable domain is DAMVIQNPRYQVTQFGKPVTLSCSQTLNHNVMYWYQQKSSQAPKLLFHYYDKDFNNEADTPDNFQSRRPNTSFCFLDIRSPGLGDTAMYLCATSSSRGGNSPLHFGNGTRLTVT.

The V gene is TRBV30, the J gene TRBJ2-5; 8 bases align to TRBD1. The germline V gene encodes CDR1 GTSNPN and CDR2 SVGIG (reference sequence). The CDR3 is 13 amino acids. After removal of 1 base from V and 4 bases from J, the junction contained 2 bases not matched to a gene. The CDR3 protein is CAWSGDRGETQYF. The CDR3 DNA is TGTGCCTGGAGTGGAGACAGGGGAGAGACCCAGTACTTC.

The chain links TRBV6-5 to TRBJ1-6, with TRBD1 matching over 9 bases. The CDR3 has 15 residues. The ends lost 11 bases at V and 3 bases at J; junction bases unmatched: 8. Germline-derived CDR1 and CDR2 are MNHEY and SVGAGI. The CDR3, as DNA: TGTGCCTCCGGACAGGGGAATCACTATAATTCACCCCTCCACTTT. This sequence encodes CASGQGNHYNSPLHF.

The V gene is TRBV2, the J gene TRBJ1-2, with TRBD1 matching 8 bases. Germline lookup yields CDR1 SNHLY and CDR2 FYNNEI. The CDR3 sequence is 16 residues long. The trim removed 3 bases at V and 0 bases at J, leaving 6 bases unmatched. The chain's CDR3 is CASSDQGALANYGYTF. The CDR3 DNA reads TGTGCCAGCAGTGATCAGGGGGCCTTAGCTAACTATGGCTACACCTTC.

This chain links TRBV18 with TRBJ1-1; no clear D gene. Germline V gene lookup returns CDR1 KGHSH and CDR2 LQKENI. Trimming removed 2 bases from V and 10 bases from J, with 20 bases in between. The CDR3 is 15 amino acids. The CDR3 nucleotides are TGTGCCAGCTCACCATCCTCTGGAGCAACCGAGGGAGCTTTCTTT. It is translated as CASSPSSGATEGAFF.

V gene TRBV28 combines with J gene TRBJ2-7, with D possibly being TRBD2 (6 bases). The CDR3 length is 14 residues. V dropped 6 bases and J dropped 0 bases, with 12 bases sitting between them. The V gene's germline CDR1 is MDHEN and CDR2 SYDVKM. This CDR3 reads CASRLDGSSYEQYF. The CDR3, as DNA: TGTGCCAGCAGATTGGACGGGAGCTCCTACGAGCAGTACTTC.

The rearrangement links TRBV27 to TRBJ1-5; no clear D gene. This CDR3 contains 12 residues. Deletions cut 2 bases from V and 7 bases from J, with 6 bases between. Per the germline V gene, CDR1 is MNHEY and CDR2 is SMNVEV (reference sequence). The CDR3 here is CASSLAGQPQHF. In DNA, the CDR3 is TGTGCCAGCAGTTTAGCAGGACAGCCCCAGCATTTT.

The gene calls are TRBV9 and TRBJ2-5, with D perhaps matching TRBD2 (7 bases). This CDR3 region has 15 residues. The V end lost 4 bases, the J end lost 5 bases, and 18 bases lay between the germline ends. Germline values: CDR1 SGDLS, CDR2 YYNGEE. The CDR3 DNA sequence: TGTGCCAGCAGCAGGGAGGGGGGAATCTTGGAGACCCAGTACTTC. Its translation: CASSREGGILETQYF.

The J gene is TRBJ2-7, the V gene TRBV2; TRBD2 might be the D (5 bases). V lost 7 bases to trimming and J lost 3 bases, with 16 bases between them. CDR1 SNHLY and CDR2 FYNNEI come from the germline V gene. The CDR3 is 14 amino acids. The CDR3 reads CASTRESVNYEQYF. The CDR3 nucleotides are TGTGCCAGCACGAGGGAGTCGGTGAACTACGAGCAGTACTTC. The complete variable domain, with remaining parts taken from reference TRBV2 and TRBJ2-7, reads EPEVTQTPSHQVTQMGQEVILRCVPISNHLYFYWYRQILGQKVEFLVSFYNNEISEKSEIFDDQFSVERPDGSNFTLKIRSTKLEDSAMYFCASTRESVNYEQYFGPGTRLTVT.

The chain is built from TRBV2 and TRBJ1-2; D perhaps matches TRBD1 (5 bases). The germline V and J ends were trimmed by 2 bases and 0 bases, with 13 bases remaining between them. The CDR3 is 16 amino acids. CDR1 is SNHLY and CDR2 is FYNNEI in the germline V gene. The DNA of the CDR3 is TGTGCCAGCAGTGAAACGGCAGGGCCTCCTAACTATGGCTACACCTTC. Amino acids: CASSETAGPPNYGYTF.

This clone was detected only once. The chain couples TRBV6-5 to TRBJ1-5; 9 bases match TRBD1. This CDR3 contains 13 residues. Germline CDR1 MNHEY, CDR2 SVGAGI. J gave up 3 bases and V 8 bases, and 2 bases lay outside the gene matches. The CDR3 protein is CASGQGNNQPQHF. CDR3 DNA: TGTGCCAGCGGACAGGGGAACAATCAGCCCCAGCATTTT.

In DNA, the CDR3 is TGCAGCGTTGACGGTTCCCTCTCCTACAATGAGCAGTTCTTC. Translated: CSVDGSLSYNEQFF. The rearrangement joins TRBV29-1 to TRBJ2-1, with D hard to call. Germline V lookup: CDR1 SQVTM, CDR2 ANQGSEA. Trimming removed 3 bases at V and 0 bases at J, with 9 bases between. The CDR3 length is 14 residues.

The chain joins TRBV29-1 to TRBJ2-1; TRBD2 aligns across 7 bases. The CDR3 is 15 residues long. The germline CDR1 and CDR2 sequences are SQVTM and ANQGSEA. V dropped 0 bases and J dropped 2; count of bases not matched to a gene: 4. CDR3: CSVEDSGLPYNEQFF. The CDR3 DNA reads as TGCAGCGTTGAAGATTCGGGACTACCCTACAATGAGCAGTTCTTC.

Written as DNA, the CDR3 is TGTGCCAGCAGCGTAGTGGACAGGAACACTGAAGCTTTCTTT. It specifies CASSVVDRNTEAFF. V usage is TRBV9 and J usage is TRBJ1-1; D possibly corresponds to TRBD1 (6 bases). This CDR3 is 14 amino acids long. The germline V and J ends were trimmed by 0 bases and 1 base, with 7 bases remaining between them. Germline loops: CDR1 SGDLS, CDR2 YYNGEE.

This clone showed up just once. CDR3 in DNA: TGCGCCAGCAGCTTGGTCGCGGGGGCCTACAATGAGCAGTTCTTC. It codes for CASSLVAGAYNEQFF. The V and J genes are TRBV5-1 and TRBJ2-1; the match to TRBD2 covers 7 bases. V trimming: 0 bases; J trimming: 2 bases; junction bases outside the gene matches: 2. CDR3 length: 15 amino acids. The germline gives CDR1 SGHRS, CDR2 YFSETQ. The full variable domain, rest sourced from reference TRBV5-1 and TRBJ2-1, is KAGVTQTPRYLIKTRGQQVTLSCSPISGHRSVSWYQQTPGQGLQFLFEYFSETQRNKGNFPGRFSGRQFSNSRSEMNVSTLELGDSALYLCASSLVAGAYNEQFFGPGTRLTVL.